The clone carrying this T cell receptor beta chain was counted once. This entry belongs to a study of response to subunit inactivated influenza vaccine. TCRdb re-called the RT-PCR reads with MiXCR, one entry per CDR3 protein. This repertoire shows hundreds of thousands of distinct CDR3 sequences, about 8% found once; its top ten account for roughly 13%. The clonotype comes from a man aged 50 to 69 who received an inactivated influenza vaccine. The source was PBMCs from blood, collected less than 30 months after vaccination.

Here the CDR3 DNA reads TGTGCCAGCAGCTTAGTTGGCAGGGGTCTTCGTTCCTACGAGCAGTACTTC. Encoded protein: CASSLVGRGLRSYEQYF. V and J are TRBV7-8 and TRBJ2-7, with TRBD1 as a possible D gene (6 bases). Deletions cut 1 base from V and 1 base from J, with 17 bases between. CDR1 is SGHVS and CDR2 is FQNEAQ in the germline V gene. This CDR3 has 17 residues.